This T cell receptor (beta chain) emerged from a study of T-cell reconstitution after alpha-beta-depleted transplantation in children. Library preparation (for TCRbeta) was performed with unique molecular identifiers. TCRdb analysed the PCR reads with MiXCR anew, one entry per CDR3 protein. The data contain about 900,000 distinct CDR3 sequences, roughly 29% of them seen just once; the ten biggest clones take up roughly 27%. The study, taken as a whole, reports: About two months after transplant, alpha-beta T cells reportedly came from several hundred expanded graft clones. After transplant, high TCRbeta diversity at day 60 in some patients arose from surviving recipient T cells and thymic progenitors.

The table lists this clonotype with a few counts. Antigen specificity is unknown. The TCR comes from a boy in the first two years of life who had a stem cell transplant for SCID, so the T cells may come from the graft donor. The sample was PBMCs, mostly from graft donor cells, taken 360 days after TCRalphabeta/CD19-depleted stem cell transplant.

The DNA for the CDR3 is TGTGCCAGCAGCCGGGAGGGCAGTTGGCAGCCCCAGCATTTT. Protein: CASSREGSWQPQHF. The chain couples TRBV7-2 to TRBJ1-5, with D uncertain. The germline V and J ends were trimmed by 5 bases and 7 bases, with 15 bases remaining between them. Germline V gene data show CDR1 as SGHTA and CDR2 as FQGNSA. The CDR3 spans 14 residues. Based on the CDR3 plus reference TRBV7-2 and TRBJ1-5, the full variable domain is GAGVSQSPSNKVTEKGKDVELRCDPISGHTALYWYRQSLGQGLEFLIYFQGNSAPDKSGLPSDRFSAERTGGSVSTLTIQRTQQEDSAVYLCASSREGSWQPQHFGDGTRLSIL.